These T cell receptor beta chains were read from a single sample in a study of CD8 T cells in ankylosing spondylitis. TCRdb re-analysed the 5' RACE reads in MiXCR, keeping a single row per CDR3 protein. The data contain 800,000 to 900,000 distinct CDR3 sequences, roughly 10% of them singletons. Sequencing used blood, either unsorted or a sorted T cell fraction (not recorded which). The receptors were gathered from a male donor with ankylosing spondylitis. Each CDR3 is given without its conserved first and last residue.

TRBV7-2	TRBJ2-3	ASRLRLAGDSDTQY
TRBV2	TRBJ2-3	ASSGNLADTQY
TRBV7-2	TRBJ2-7	ASSPDSHRASHEQY
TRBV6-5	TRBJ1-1	ASSYDPGMNTEAF
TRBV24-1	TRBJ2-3	ATSDTTGSNTDTQY
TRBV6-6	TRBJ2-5	ASGTSGETQY
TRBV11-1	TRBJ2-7	ASSFGQGGEQY
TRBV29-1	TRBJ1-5	SALSGVSNQPQH
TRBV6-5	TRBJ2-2	ATGFWGRGSIGTAGELF
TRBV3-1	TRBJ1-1	ASSQEGQTEAF